This TCR beta chain was observed in a study of blood T cells in healthy people across ages. Total RNA extraction produced at least 5 micrograms (per sample) for the study. The germline V gene has CDR1 SGHTA and CDR2 FQGNSA. The CDR3 spans 18 residues. Losses at the gene ends were 2 bases for V and 3 bases for J; bases not matched to a gene: 8. Together with a sample-barcoded 5' primer, a J-beta primer mix was included in a second PCR lasting about 6 to 11 cycles. Every cDNA was tagged by a template-switch adaptor with 12 random nucleotides. Sequencing yielded, for each sample, at least 3 million paired-end reads carrying CDR3. Each CDR3 protein gets one entry after TCRdb re-called the 5' RACE reads with MiXCR. The table lists some 1.7 million distinct CDR3 sequences, roughly 27% of them singletons. Overall study findings and caveats: It was the long-lived donors that had more naive CD4+ cells and higher diversity than aged donors.

As regards this clonotype: Antigen unknown. This may arise from a read error, as a much more abundant clone is one base away.

The sequenced sample was blood. The receptor was isolated from a woman in her 30s in good health. The V call is TRBV7-2, the J call TRBJ2-7; 15 positions match TRBD2. CDR3 residues: CASSLQIGTSGRSYEQYF. CDR3 DNA: TGTGCCAGCAGCTTACAGATTGGGACTAGCGGGAGGAGCTACGAGCAGTACTTC.